This entry features one T cell receptor (beta chain) sequence. What this receptor recognizes is not known. No much larger clone is present one base from it, and per-base qualities are unavailable. TCRbeta CDR3 regions were amplified from genomic DNA by means of the immunoSEQ Assay, a bias-controlled multiplex PCR. The original methods were these. The number of nucleated cells in each sample was estimated by amplification of reference gene primers within the assay. To quantify the absolute abundance of each unique TCRbeta CDR3 rearrangement, sequence reads were collapsed and filtered. For each sample, productive Simpson clonality was calculated as the square root of Simpson's diversity index over productive rearrangements. TCRdb carries this immuneACCESS record with in-frame sequences only. Its versions omit some clonotypes, under half of them owing to an unresolved V gene in the studies checked, with the rest unexplained. V and J calls plus clone size are reproduced from that table; the DNA served to infer D and trimming. The sample table lists hundreds of thousands of clones, over 75% of them with a count of one. 1.1% of the sample is taken by the ten largest.

In the prospective study, participants were about 18 to 95 years old, resided in about two dozen geographic areas of the United States, and were enrolled through a virtual design. Cohort assignment in the prospective study relied on participant-reported clinical history from a screening survey and a study questionnaire. ImmuneRACE Cohort 3 recovered participants were defined by two consecutive negative NP/OP PCR tests, healthcare professional clearance, or symptom resolution. In the prospective study, mobile phlebotomists collected whole blood, serum and a nasopharyngeal or oropharyngeal swab from each participant. Over an approximately two-month period, participants in the prospective study had the option of providing additional blood draws and questionnaires. Before DNA extraction, prospective study blood samples were shipped either frozen or at room temperature. The record originates from a study of blood T cell repertoires in COVID-19 (dated by TCRdb to the early 2020s). About the study as a whole: The collaborator samples originated in the United States, Italy and Spain and spanned the acute and convalescent phases of COVID-19. Subjects who had been exposed to COVID-19, were actively infected with it, or had recovered from it provided the deeply sampled blood TCRbeta repertoires that made up the dataset. The material from the prospective study consisted of cDNA or gDNA derived from T cells, B-cell-depleted T cells, or PBMCs. Where HLA class I and class II types were available, the types were taken from metadata supplied by the sample provider, not from assay-based typing. The samples were drawn from the first 160 participants of the ongoing ImmuneRACE study and from roughly 1,300 subjects provided by 6 global collaborators. Sample metadata almost always included a de-identified subject ID, COVID-19 status, age in years and sex. The repertoires were made available in a free public database intended to serve as a resource for research on the immune response to SARS-CoV-2. General findings and caveats noted by the study authors: The amount of clinical and demographic metadata varied by source and participant and was provided uncurated.

V loses 1 base at its end and J loses 0 bases; junction bases beyond the gene matches: 11. From a lookup of the germline V gene, CDR1 and CDR2 are SGHTA and FQGNSA. Spanning cysteine to phenylalanine, the CDR3 consists of 18 amino acids. The CDR3 DNA has 54 bases and is translated from base 1. This clonotype was sampled from a man aged 25-45 years who had recovered from COVID-19. Input material: PBMCs or T cells enriched from blood (not recorded which). This chain joins TRBV7-2 to TRBJ1-1; TRBD1 matches 7 bases in the middle. The DNA is TGTGCCAGCAGCTTAGATTTTCGGGACAGTCTCATGAACACTGAAGCTTTCTTT. Translated, this gives CASSLDFRDSLMNTEAFF.